The 19 T cell receptor beta chains listed next were all sequenced from one sample in a study of CD8+ T cells in alopecia areata (dated by TCRdb to between 2018 and 2020). The time point label, read with the paper, signifies: baseline before oral tofacitinib. The library was prepared using the immunoSEQ multiplex PCR assay. For TCR sequencing, RNA was extracted from every sample and reverse transcribed into cDNA to serve as template. TCRdb's version of the immuneACCESS table is confined to in-frame rearrangements and falls short of the full clone set. An unresolved V gene accounts for under half of the shortfall where checked; the remainder is of unknown origin. The sample table shows about 180,000 clones, and almost 65% are seen once. Over 1.5% of the sample is taken by the ten largest. Specimen: CD4+ T cells sorted from blood, collected at week 0. These receptors came from a human donor with alopecia areata.

The CDR3: CAWSDSGISYTF. CDR3 nucleotide sequence: TGTGCCTGGAGTGATAGCGGAATAAGCTACACCTTC. The chain joins TRBV30 to TRBJ1-2, with unresolved D. Germline-derived CDR1 and CDR2 are GTSNPN and SVGIG (reference sequence). CDR3 length: 12 amino acids. V was clipped by 1 base and J by 9 bases, with 12 bases between them.

The V call is TRBV29-1, the J call TRBJ1-2; D ambiguous. The germline V gene has CDR1 SQVTM and CDR2 ANQGSEA. V was shortened by 5 bases and J by 7 bases, with 14 bases between the two germline ends. The CDR3 runs to 12 residues. CDR3 amino acids: CSVTHSEGGYTF. DNA for the CDR3: TGCAGCGTTACCCACTCTGAGGGTGGCTACACCTTC.

This clone was seen only a few times. The chain combines TRBV30 with TRBJ1-2; 7 bases line up with TRBD1. The trim removed 2 bases at V and 8 bases at J, leaving 17 bases unmatched. From germline, CDR1 is GTSNPN and CDR2 SVGIG (reference sequence). The CDR3 has 16 residues. The CDR3 DNA sequence: TGTGCCTGGAGTCCACAAAACGGGGACAGAGGGTACGGCTACACCTTC. Protein product: CAWSPQNGDRGYGYTF.

The chain employs TRBV13 and TRBJ2-7; D is unclear. The V and J ends lost 0 bases and 1 base respectively, with 4 bases between them. The length of the CDR3 is 13 residues. Germline V gives CDR1 PRHDT, CDR2 FYEKMQ (reference sequence). DNA for the CDR3: TGTGCCAGCAGCTTAGGAGGGTCCTACGAGCAGTACTTC. This translates into CASSLGGSYEQYF. The full variable domain, completed using reference TRBV13 and TRBJ2-7, is AAGVIQSPRHLIKEKRETATLKCYPIPRHDTVYWYQQGPGQDPQFLISFYEKMQSDKGSIPDRFSAQQFSDYHSELNMSSLELGDSALYFCASSLGGSYEQYFGPGTRLTVT.

As regards this clone: The same CDR3 also results from other DNA sequences found in this sample. The chain carries TRBV29-1 and TRBJ1-1; no clear D. The germline CDR1 and CDR2 sequences are SQVTM and ANQGSEA. This CDR3 comprises 12 residues. The ends were cut back, 3 bases at V and 2 bases at J, with 7 bases in the middle. DNA for the CDR3: TGCAGCGTTGAGTCCGGAAACACTGAAGCTTTCTTT. The encoded protein is CSVESGNTEAFF.

This chain uses TRBV30 with TRBJ2-2, with D perhaps TRBD1 (5 bases). The ends were cut back, 0 bases at V and 4 bases at J, with 12 bases in the middle. The CDR3 runs to 15 residues. CDR1 and CDR2 (germline): GTSNPN, SVGIG (reference sequence). The CDR3 nucleotides read TGTGCCTGGAGTGTACAGGACCAGGGCACCGGGGAGCTGTTTTTT. Its protein product is CAWSVQDQGTGELFF.

This clone was detected a few times. V gene TRBV9 combines with J gene TRBJ2-2; 7 nucleotides align to TRBD1. V shed 2 bases and J 5 bases; nucleotides not matched to a gene: 0. Germline V gives CDR1 SGDLS, CDR2 YYNGEE. This CDR3 comprises 13 residues. In nucleotides, the CDR3 is TGTGCCAGCAGCGTCAGGGGGACCGGGGAGCTGTTTTTT. Protein sequence: CASSVRGTGELFF. The variable domain in full, with the rest retrieved from reference TRBV9 and TRBJ2-2, is DSGVTQTPKHLITATGQRVTLRCSPRSGDLSVYWYQQSLDQGLQFLIQYYNGEERAKGNILERFSAQQFPDLHSELNLSSLELGDSALYFCASSVRGTGELFFGEGSRLTVL.

This chain uses TRBV30 with TRBJ1-1, with a tentative D call TRBD1 (5 bases). Trimming pared 5 bases from V and 1 base from J, leaving 20 bases between. This CDR3 region has 16 residues. Germline-derived CDR1 and CDR2 are GTSNPN and SVGIG (reference sequence). The CDR3 DNA reads as TGTGCCTGGGCCTTTACCCCGGGGGGAGCGAACACTGAAGCTTTCTTT. This codes for CAWAFTPGGANTEAFF.

This clone was seen only once. The chain joins TRBV9 to TRBJ2-3, with D unresolved. The germline CDR1 and CDR2 sequences are SGDLS and YYNGEE. V lost 3 bases and J lost 1, with 12 bases in between. This CDR3 contains 15 residues. CDR3 sequence: CASSGGGIGTDTQYF. Here the CDR3 DNA reads TGTGCCAGCAGCGGAGGTGGTATAGGCACAGATACGCAGTATTTT. The full variable domain, rest sourced from reference TRBV9 and TRBJ2-3, is DSGVTQTPKHLITATGQRVTLRCSPRSGDLSVYWYQQSLDQGLQFLIQYYNGEERAKGNILERFSAQQFPDLHSELNLSSLELGDSALYFCASSGGGIGTDTQYFGPGTRLTVL.

This clone was observed a few times. The same CDR3 also results from other DNA sequences found in this sample. The chain couples TRBV29-1 to TRBJ1-1; D is unresolved. Deletions cut 4 bases from V and 0 bases from J, with 9 bases between. Germline loops: CDR1 SQVTM, CDR2 ANQGSEA. The CDR3 has 13 amino acids. This CDR3 is CSVGGTMNTEAFF. The CDR3 region has the DNA TGCAGCGTTGGGGGAACTATGAACACTGAAGCTTTCTTT. Complete variable domain (other parts from reference TRBV29-1 and TRBJ1-1): SAVISQKPSRDICQRGTSLTIQCQVDSQVTMMFWYRQQPGQSLTLIATANQGSEATYESGFVIDKFPISRPNLTFSTLTVSNMSPEDSSIYLCSVGGTMNTEAFFGQGTRLTVV.

The V and J genes are TRBV29-1 and TRBJ1-1; 11 positions agree with TRBD1. Germline V gene data show CDR1 as SQVTM and CDR2 as ANQGSEA. V lost 3 bases to trimming and J lost 5 bases; unmatched junction nucleotides: 8. The CDR3 contains 15 residues. The CDR3 region has the DNA TGCAGCGTTGATCTAGGACAGGGGGCGCGTACTGAAGCTTTCTTT. Residues: CSVDLGQGARTEAFF.

This chain uses TRBV30 with TRBJ1-2, with D unclear. The ends were cut back, 0 bases at V and 2 bases at J, with 7 bases in the middle. This CDR3 has 13 amino acids. Per germline, CDR1 GTSNPN and CDR2 SVGIG (reference sequence). For the CDR3, the DNA is TGTGCCTGGAGTGTAGGGCAGAACTATGGCTACACCTTC. It translates to CAWSVGQNYGYTF.

There are a few counts of this clone. V and J are TRBV4-3 and TRBJ2-1; 9 nucleotides align to TRBD2. Per the germline V gene, CDR1 is LGHNA and CDR2 is YSLEER. The CDR3 spans 17 residues. V gave up 0 bases and J gave up 5 bases; unmatched junction bases: 8. The CDR3 region has the DNA TGCGCCAGCAGCCAAGATACGGGAGCGGGGGGTAACAATGAGCAGTTCTTC. This encodes CASSQDTGAGGNNEQFF.

Notes on this clone: Other DNA sequences of this sample code for an identical CDR3. The chain uses TRBV5-1 and TRBJ2-1, with TRBD2 identical over 9 bases. This CDR3 spans 15 amino acids. The V gene's germline CDR1 is SGHRS and CDR2 YFSETQ. Trimming cost V 3 bases and J 4 bases; bases outside gene matches: 5. CDR3 loop: CASSSSGGTYNEQFF. CDR3 DNA sequence: TGCGCCAGCAGCTCCAGCGGGGGGACTTACAATGAGCAGTTCTTC.

This chain joins TRBV7-8 and TRBJ1-5; no clear D gene. Germline V lookup: CDR1 SGHVS, CDR2 FQNEAQ. The V end was cut by 2 bases, the J end by 3 bases, with 14 bases between. The CDR3 runs 16 residues. CDR3 bases: TGTGCCAGCAGCTTATTTGTGGCAGCAAACAATCAGCCCCAGCATTTT. This codes for CASSLFVAANNQPQHF.

This clone was observed at least ten times. The chain uses TRBV27 and TRBJ1-2; D perhaps matches TRBD1 (5 bases). V was cut by 2 bases and J by 8 bases, with 12 bases left in between. The CDR3 loop spans 13 amino acids. Germline CDR1 and CDR2: MNHEY and SMNVEV (reference sequence). In DNA form, the CDR3 reads TGTGCCAGCAGTTTAACAAGCGGGACGGGCTACACCTTC. This gives the protein CASSLTSGTGYTF.

The V call is TRBV11-3, the J call TRBJ2-6, with TRBD1 as a possible D gene (5 bases). Trimming left V 5 bases short and J 3 bases short, with 8 bases between. This CDR3 has 14 amino acids. Germline CDR1 reads SGHNT; CDR2 reads YENEEA. The CDR3 nucleotides are TGTGCCAGCAGCCAGGGTCGTGGGGCCAACGTCCTGACTTTC. Its protein is CASSQGRGANVLTF.

The rearrangement joins TRBV30 to TRBJ2-1; D might be TRBD1 (6 bases). V was pared by 7 bases and J by 7 bases, with 17 bases between. CDR3 length: 13 residues. Germline V gene lookup returns CDR1 GTSNPN and CDR2 SVGIG (reference sequence). CDR3 coding DNA: TGTGCCTTCCTCTCGGGACATGGGAATGAGCAGTTCTTC. It translates to CAFLSGHGNEQFF. Drawing the rest from reference TRBV30 and TRBJ2-1, the complete variable domain is SQTIHQWPATLVQPVGSPLSLECTVEGTSNPNLYWYRQAAGRGLQLLFYSVGIGQISSEVPQNLSASRPQDRQFILSSKKLLLSDSGFYLCAFLSGHGNEQFFGPGTRLTVL.

V usage is TRBV18 and J usage is TRBJ2-6; D not certain. From germline, CDR1 is KGHSH and CDR2 LQKENI. V lost 3 bases, J lost 0 bases, and 6 bases lay in between. CDR3 length: 15 residues. The CDR3 is CASSPELSGANVLTF. The CDR3 coding sequence is TGTGCCAGCTCACCTGAACTCTCTGGGGCCAACGTCCTGACTTTC.